Sequencing of this TCR beta chain was carried out in a study of beta chain features in type 1 diabetes. The study's findings and limits: Reads derived from cDNA could over-represent cells showing high TCR expression. Type 1 diabetes patients had moderately but significantly shorter TCRB CDR3s in all four CD4+ subsets. PCR, the amplification step, might favor shorter templates, equally in patients and controls.

Per germline, CDR1 SGHNT and CDR2 YYREEE (reference sequence). CDR3 length: 15 amino acids. With 0 bases removed from V and 3 bases from J, the gap between germline ends came to 12 bases. Cell sorting via CD45RO/CCR7/CD25/CD127/CD95/CD27 was performed to obtain CD4+ naive, central memory, regulatory and stem cell-like memory cells. Concerning this clone itself: Antigen specificity is unknown.

Every bit of the isolated RNA underwent reverse transcription, so sequencing read expressed TCRB transcripts. Sequencing was performed with immunoSEQ multiplex PCR; in TCRdb, only in-frame clones are kept and a portion is missing. The table includes hundreds of thousands of clones, roughly 15% detected once. This TCR derives from a man aged 25 to 40 in good health. Material: central memory CD4+ T cells from blood. J is TRBJ1-2 and V is TRBV5-4, with a weak D call TRBD1 (6 bases). The CDR3 spells CASSLVGARDYGYTF. CDR3 nucleotides: TGTGCCAGCAGCTTGGTGGGGGCCCGGGACTATGGCTACACCTTC.